A selection of T cell receptor beta chains follows, all from one sample in a study of regulatory T cells in long-lasting Graves disease. In TCRdb, the multiplex PCR reads were re-called with MiXCR into one record per CDR3 protein. This table has hundreds of thousands of distinct CDR3 sequences, 20% to 25% appearing once. The material was peripheral blood mononuclear cells (PBMCs), obtained when the disease was refractory, from a patient treated with antithyroid drugs. The receptors come from a female donor with Graves disease. CDR3s include the opening cysteine and the closing phenylalanine or tryptophan. The order of the fields is D gene, J gene, clone size, V gene, CDR3 protein, CDR3 DNA. A D gene is named only where the DNA matches it firmly. Clone size, where shown, is once, few, many, or a class for clones that have expanded.

>.|TRBJ2-7|.|TRBV29-1
CSVSGGHDSYEQYF
TGCAGCGTTAGTGGGGGCCATGACTCCTACGAGCAGTACTTC
>.|TRBJ1-2|few|TRBV19
CASSIWEEINYGYTF
TGTGCCAGTAGTATTTGGGAAGAAATTAACTATGGCTACACCTTC
>.|TRBJ1-2|many|TRBV28
CASSLAVAGPVGYTF
TGTGCCAGCAGTTTAGCGGTCGCAGGGCCGGTTGGCTACACCTTC
>TRBD2|TRBJ2-7|many|TRBV24-1
CATSDQTSGSYEQYF
TGTGCCACCAGTGACCAGACTAGCGGGAGCTACGAGCAGTACTTC
>TRBD2|TRBJ2-7|.|TRBV7-9
CASSLDAGTSGSPNYEQYF
TGTGCCAGCAGCTTAGACGCCGGGACTAGCGGAAGCCCCAATTACGAGCAGTACTTC
>.|TRBJ1-2|many|TRBV12-3/TRBV12-4
CASRSGESGYTF
TGTGCCAGCAGATCGGGGGAAAGTGGCTACACCTTC
>.|TRBJ1-5|.|TRBV27
CASSLYPSQPQHF
TGTGCCAGCAGTTTATACCCCAGTCAGCCCCAGCATTTT
>TRBD2|TRBJ2-2|many|TRBV12-3/TRBV12-4
CASTRRRGRSTGELFF
TGTGCCAGCACCAGGAGGCGGGGGAGGAGCACCGGGGAGCTGTTTTTT
>.|TRBJ2-7|few|TRBV20-1
CSAPPGGPSYEQYF
TGCAGTGCTCCCCCCGGGGGGCCCTCCTACGAGCAGTACTTC
>TRBD1|TRBJ2-7|.|TRBV14
CASSDTGGSSYEQYF
TGTGCCAGCAGCGATACAGGGGGAAGCTCCTACGAGCAGTACTTC
>.|TRBJ1-1|.|TRBV9
CASSASGGRNTEAFF
TGTGCCAGCTCGGCGTCGGGCGGGCGTAACACTGAAGCTTTCTTT
>.|TRBJ1-4|few|TRBV20-1
CSARDPRRSTNEKLFF
TGCAGTGCTAGAGATCCAAGGAGATCAACTAATGAAAAACTGTTTTTT
>.|TRBJ2-7|.|TRBV6-5
CASSYYQGPEQYF
TGTGCCAGCAGTTACTACCAGGGGCCCGAGCAGTACTTC
>.|TRBJ2-7|.|TRBV6-9
CASSYGAIYEQYF
TGTGCCAGCAGTTACGGGGCCATCTACGAGCAGTACTTC
>.|TRBJ1-6|many|TRBV6-2/TRBV6-3
CASSYGAPYNSPLHF
TGTGCCAGCAGTTACGGGGCCCCCTATAATTCACCCCTCCACTTT
>.|TRBJ2-5|many|TRBV11-2
CASSLRNRAVETQYF
TGTGCCAGCAGCTTGAGGAACAGGGCGGTTGAGACCCAGTACTTC
>TRBD2|TRBJ2-1|few|TRBV28
CASSPARAGGLDEQFF
TGTGCCAGCAGCCCCGCGCGAGCGGGAGGGCTCGATGAGCAGTTCTTC
>.|TRBJ2-5|many|TRBV28
CASSWAFGETQYF
TGTGCCAGCAGTTGGGCGTTCGGGGAGACCCAGTACTTC
>TRBD2|TRBJ2-3|.|TRBV7-2
CASSFGRLSTDTQYF
TGTGCCAGCAGCTTCGGGAGGCTAAGCACAGATACGCAGTATTTT
>.|TRBJ2-7|many|TRBV28
CASSSAGAGDYVDYEQYF
TGTGCCAGCAGTTCCGCCGGTGCAGGGGACTATGTCGACTACGAGCAGTACTTC
>.|TRBJ2-2|.|TRBV20-1
CSARVGLGTGELFF
TGCAGTGCTAGAGTTGGCCTCGGGACCGGGGAGCTGTTTTTT
>.|TRBJ1-2|many|TRBV7-9
CASSLEGGDSYGYTF
TGTGCCAGCAGCTTAGAAGGGGGTGATAGCTATGGCTACACCTTC
>TRBD1|TRBJ2-3|many|TRBV2
CGGVRTGSTDTQYF
TGTGGGGGCGTCCGGACAGGAAGCACAGATACGCAGTATTTT
>.|TRBJ1-2|.|TRBV6-1
CASSPGTEHYGYTF
TGTGCCAGCAGCCCCGGGACGGAGCACTATGGCTACACCTTC
>.|TRBJ2-7|many|TRBV11-2
CASSLVLGIQNYEQYF
TGTGCCAGCAGCTTAGTTCTCGGGATTCAAAATTACGAGCAGTACTTC
>.|TRBJ2-7|many|TRBV4-1
CASSQDQGQEQYF
TGCGCCAGCAGCCAAGATCAGGGGCAGGAGCAGTACTTC
>.|TRBJ1-2|many|TRBV20-1
CSASASWDGGRENYGYTF
TGCAGTGCTAGTGCCAGTTGGGACGGCGGGCGTGAGAACTATGGCTACACCTTC
>.|TRBJ2-7|many|TRBV6-2/TRBV6-3
CASTLNGASSYEQYF
TGTGCCAGCACCTTGAATGGAGCTAGCTCCTACGAGCAGTACTTC
>TRBD1|TRBJ2-7|many|TRBV28
CASSSGQGYEQYF
TGTGCCAGCAGTTCGGGACAGGGCTACGAGCAGTACTTC
>.|TRBJ1-1|many|TRBV6-1
CASTKNALNTEAFF
TGTGCCAGCACCAAAAATGCTCTGAACACTGAAGCTTTCTTT
>.|TRBJ1-1|many|TRBV6-2/TRBV6-3
CASSYIGDTEAFF
TGTGCCAGCAGTTACATCGGGGACACTGAAGCTTTCTTT
>TRBD1|TRBJ1-1|many|TRBV28
CASSLAETGRTEAFF
TGTGCCAGCAGCTTGGCTGAGACAGGGAGGACTGAAGCTTTCTTT
>TRBD1|TRBJ1-2|.|TRBV30
CAWSPPDRGYIDGYTF
TGTGCCTGGAGTCCACCCGACAGGGGCTACATCGACGGCTACACCTTC
>TRBD2|TRBJ2-5|many|TRBV7-9
CASSSPNGLAGETQYF
TGTGCCAGCAGCTCACCAAACGGACTAGCGGGAGAGACCCAGTACTTC
>TRBD2|TRBJ2-7|many|TRBV2
CASSEIRGDSYEQYF
TGTGCCAGCAGTGAGATTCGGGGGGACTCCTACGAGCAGTACTTC
>.|TRBJ1-1|.|TRBV30
CAWSVHRITMNTEAFF
TGTGCCTGGAGTGTACACAGGATAACAATGAACACTGAAGCTTTCTTT
>.|TRBJ2-4|.|TRBV5-1
CASSPTRTGTGTALLAKNIQYF
TGCGCCAGCAGCCCGACCCGGACCGGGACTGGGACAGCCCTTCTAGCCAAAAACATTCAGTACTTC
>TRBD1|TRBJ1-2|.|TRBV10-3
CATTRDRGDGYTF
TGTGCCACAACCCGGGACAGGGGCGATGGCTACACCTTC
>.|TRBJ2-7|.|TRBV29-1
CSVALQIGTYEQYF
TGCAGCGTTGCCCTACAGATAGGGACGTACGAGCAGTACTTC
>TRBD1|TRBJ1-2|.|TRBV19
CASRTGVYDYGYTF
TGTGCCAGTCGGACAGGGGTTTACGACTATGGCTACACCTTC
>.|TRBJ2-5|many|TRBV28
CASSSARGQETQYF
TGTGCCAGCAGTTCCGCCAGGGGCCAAGAGACCCAGTACTTC
>.|TRBJ1-1|many|TRBV6-9
CASSYSPWGMNTEAFF
TGTGCCAGCAGTTACTCCCCTTGGGGGATGAACACTGAAGCTTTCTTT
>TRBD2|TRBJ2-2|.|TRBV7-8
CASSLLAGEETGELFF
TGTGCCAGCAGCCTACTAGCGGGAGAGGAAACCGGGGAGCTGTTTTTT
>.|TRBJ2-7|few|TRBV28
CASRVQNYEQYF
TGTGCCAGCAGGGTACAGAACTACGAGCAGTACTTC
>.|TRBJ2-5|.|TRBV5-1
CASSGRTARGGQETQYF
TGCGCCAGCAGCGGGAGGACAGCCCGTGGGGGCCAAGAGACCCAGTACTTC
>.|TRBJ2-4|.|TRBV9
CASSVGHPRDIQYF
TGTGCCAGCAGCGTAGGACACCCGCGGGACATTCAGTACTTC
>.|TRBJ1-2|many|TRBV6-1
CASSEGAGIYGYTF
TGTGCCAGCAGTGAAGGGGCAGGAATCTATGGCTACACCTTC
>TRBD1|TRBJ2-7|once|TRBV20-1
CSANTGTGGVEQYF
TGCAGTGCTAACACAGGGACAGGGGGGGTCGAGCAGTACTTC
>.|TRBJ1-2|few|TRBV15
CATSRDLEVYYGYTF
TGTGCCACCAGCAGAGATCTGGAGGTTTACTATGGCTACACCTTC
>.|TRBJ1-2|many|TRBV6-5
CASSYRPGDGHYGYTF
TGTGCCAGCAGTTACCGTCCCGGGGATGGTCACTATGGCTACACCTTC
>TRBD1|TRBJ1-1|many|TRBV27
CASRYTDRVRGTEAFF
TGTGCCAGCAGATATACGGACAGGGTGAGGGGCACTGAAGCTTTCTTT
>TRBD1|TRBJ1-1|.|TRBV18
CASSPQGALRDTEAFF
TGTGCCAGCTCACCCCAGGGGGCGCTTCGTGACACTGAAGCTTTCTTT
>.|TRBJ1-3|many|TRBV28
CASSPSAVNTIYF
TGTGCCAGCAGTCCTAGCGCGGTCAACACCATATATTTT
>.|TRBJ1-6|few|TRBV14
CASSPGVYSPLHF
TGTGCCAGCAGCCCCGGCGTCTATTCACCCCTCCACTTT
>TRBD1|TRBJ2-5|.|TRBV7-9
CASSLTGGDGETQYF
TGTGCCAGCAGCCTAACAGGGGGCGATGGGGAGACCCAGTACTTC